The 26 T cell receptor beta chains below come from one sample, sequenced in a study of technical replicates of blood from a handful of donors. The table came from immunoSEQ multiplex PCR; TCRdb's copy has only in-frame clones and leaves some out. The sample contains 95,000 or so clones, approximately 96% of which appear only once. Source material: T cells isolated from PBMCs. The receptors were sampled from a human donor in good health.

This rearrangement joins TRBV2 to TRBJ2-5; 11 positions match TRBD2. CDR1 and CDR2 from the germline V gene are SNHLY and FYNNEI. V dropped 4 bases and J dropped 2; count of bases not matched to a gene: 0. The CDR3 spans 14 residues. CDR3 sequence: CASSGLAGQETQYF. The CDR3 DNA is TGTGCCAGCAGTGGACTAGCGGGACAAGAGACCCAGTACTTC.

The chain combines TRBV7-2 with TRBJ2-2; maybe TRBD1 (5 bases). The CDR3 contains 15 residues. V shed 1 base and J shed 2 bases, with 8 bases lying between them. Germline CDR1 reads SGHTA; CDR2 reads FQGNSA. CDR3 sequence reads: CASSLGTPNTGELFF. CDR3 sequence (DNA): TGTGCCAGCAGCTTAGGGACACCCAACACCGGGGAGCTGTTTTTT.

This clone is classed as medium-sized. The chain has TRBV19 and TRBJ1-1; TRBD1 aligns across 8 bases. This CDR3 has 15 residues. After removal of 3 bases from V and 0 bases from J, the junction contained 3 bases not matched to a gene. CDR1 LNHDA and CDR2 SQIVND come from the germline V gene (reference sequence). The CDR3 is CASSMGDRMNTEAFF. The DNA for the CDR3 is TGTGCCAGTAGTATGGGGGACAGGATGAACACTGAAGCTTTCTTT.

This sequence joins TRBV13 and TRBJ1-5, with 8 nucleotides matching TRBD1. Germline V CDR1 and CDR2: PRHDT, FYEKMQ (reference sequence). The CDR3 length is 15 residues. V shed 5 bases, J shed 4 bases, and the junction held 7 bases outside the gene matches. As DNA, the CDR3 is TGTGCCAGCAGCCTTATGGGACAGGCGAATCAGCCCCAGCATTTT. This codes for CASSLMGQANQPQHF.

The rearrangement uses TRBV13 and TRBJ2-2; 12 nucleotides match TRBD2. The CDR3 loop spans 17 amino acids. Per germline, CDR1 PRHDT and CDR2 FYEKMQ (reference sequence). V shed 0 bases, J shed 2 bases, and the junction held 1 base outside the gene matches. CDR3 coding DNA: TGTGCCAGCAGCTTAGGAGGACTAGCGGGAAACACCGGGGAGCTGTTTTTT. Translation gives CASSLGGLAGNTGELFF.

The J gene is TRBJ2-5, the V gene TRBV19; no clear D gene. V lost 2 bases, J lost 5 bases, and 12 bases lay in between. Germline-derived CDR1 and CDR2 are LNHDA and SQIVND (reference sequence). The CDR3 covers 14 residues. The CDR3, as DNA: TGTGCCAGTAGTATACGACTTGATGGGGAGACCCAGTACTTC. Its protein product is CASSIRLDGETQYF.

This rearrangement joins TRBV9 to TRBJ1-2, with TRBD1 identical over 7 bases. The germline CDR1 and CDR2 sequences are SGDLS and YYNGEE. The ends lost 3 bases at V and 0 bases at J; junction bases unmatched: 2. CDR3 size: 14 residues. The CDR3 nucleotides read TGTGCCAGCAGCGGACAGGGATCTAACTATGGCTACACCTTC. The encoded protein is CASSGQGSNYGYTF. The full variable domain, rest sourced from reference TRBV9 and TRBJ1-2, is DSGVTQTPKHLITATGQRVTLRCSPRSGDLSVYWYQQSLDQGLQFLIQYYNGEERAKGNILERFSAQQFPDLHSELNLSSLELGDSALYFCASSGQGSNYGYTFGSGTRLTVV.

This clone was observed once. V usage is TRBV4-1 and J usage is TRBJ2-3, with D perhaps TRBD2 (6 bases). The germline V gene has CDR1 MGHRA and CDR2 YSYEKL. There are 15 residues in the CDR3. Trimming shortened V by 5 bases and J by 6 bases, and 18 bases separated the two germline ends. The CDR3, as DNA: TGCGCCAGCAGCACCCTAGAGCTAGCGACGGATACGCAGTATTTT. Amino acids: CASSTLELATDTQYF.

The gene calls are TRBV30 and TRBJ2-3; the match to TRBD2 covers 12 bases. Germline CDR1 and CDR2: GTSNPN and SVGIG (reference sequence). V gave up 5 bases and J gave up 6 bases; unmatched junction bases: 15. The CDR3 is 17 residues long. CDR3 loop: CAWASGRAKREADTQYF. The DNA of the CDR3 is TGTGCCTGGGCTAGCGGGAGGGCCAAGAGGGAGGCGGATACGCAGTATTTT.

The V and J genes are TRBV11-3 and TRBJ2-6, with 7 bases lining up with TRBD1. CDR3 length: 15 amino acids. From germline, CDR1 is SGHNT and CDR2 YENEEA. The ends lost 4 bases at V and 3 bases at J; junction bases unmatched: 3. CDR3 loop: CASSSGGYGANVLTF. The CDR3 DNA is TGTGCCAGCAGCTCAGGGGGTTATGGGGCCAACGTCCTGACTTTC.

This rearrangement joins TRBV5-1 to TRBJ1-1; D is possibly TRBD1 (6 bases). This CDR3 is 16 amino acids long. CDR1 and CDR2 from the germline V gene are SGHRS and YFSETQ. The germline V and J ends were trimmed by 4 bases and 1 base, with 17 bases remaining between them. The CDR3 DNA sequence: TGCGCCAGCAGCCCCCCTCGGGGGGCGGCGAACACTGAAGCTTTCTTT. This gives the protein CASSPPRGAANTEAFF.

V and J are TRBV30 and TRBJ2-7; 8 nucleotides align to TRBD2. The CDR3 totals 14 residues. Germline lookup yields CDR1 GTSNPN and CDR2 SVGIG (reference sequence). V shed 8 bases, J shed 2 bases, and the junction held 11 bases outside the gene matches. CDR3: CAASTSAATYEQYF. The CDR3 DNA reads as TGTGCCGCCTCGACTAGCGCCGCAACCTACGAGCAGTACTTC.

The chain employs TRBV28 and TRBJ2-7, with 9 nucleotides matching TRBD2. The CDR3 extends over 16 amino acids. V was clipped by 4 bases and J by 0 bases; unmatched bases: 7. Germline V gives CDR1 MDHEN, CDR2 SYDVKM. CDR3 in DNA: TGTGCCAGCAGTTCCGATCTAGCGGGGATCTCCTACGAGCAGTACTTC. Its protein product is CASSSDLAGISYEQYF.

This clone was found once. The chain recombines TRBV4-3 with TRBJ1-2, with D tentatively TRBD1 (6 bases). The ends were cut back, 0 bases at V and 7 bases at J, with 15 bases in the middle. From germline, CDR1 is LGHNA and CDR2 YSLEER. CDR3 length equals 15 residues. For the CDR3, the DNA is TGCGCCAGCAGCCAAGATTTCTCAGGGGAAGCTGGCTACACCTTC. It yields the protein CASSQDFSGEAGYTF.

This clone was observed a few times. The V and J genes are TRBV6-5 and TRBJ2-7, with 8 bases fitting TRBD2. Germline trimming cut 2 bases from V and 3 bases from J; bases unmatched to any gene: 3. This CDR3 region has 14 residues. Per the germline V gene, CDR1 is MNHEY and CDR2 is SVGAGI. The CDR3 loop reads CASSYEGLVYEQYF. CDR3 nucleotide sequence: TGTGCCAGCAGTTACGAGGGACTAGTCTACGAGCAGTACTTC.

This chain links TRBV6-4 with TRBJ2-1, with a weak D call TRBD2 (5 bases). CDR3 length: 15 amino acids. The germline CDR1 and CDR2 sequences are MRHNA and SNTAGT. Trimming took 4 bases from V and 0 from J, leaving 10 bases between them. The CDR3 here is CASSVEGSSYNEQFF. CDR3 nucleotides: TGTGCCAGCAGTGTAGAGGGAAGCTCCTACAATGAGCAGTTCTTC.

The genes are TRBV28 and TRBJ2-7, with 9 bases identical to TRBD2. The CDR3 loop spans 16 amino acids. The germline V gene encodes CDR1 MDHEN and CDR2 SYDVKM. The V and J ends lost 5 bases and 0 bases, in that order; junction bases with no gene match: 8. As DNA, the CDR3 is TGTGCCAGCAGTCCGTTAGCGGGAGTCACCTCCTACGAGCAGTACTTC. Its protein product is CASSPLAGVTSYEQYF.

This chain connects TRBV29-1 to TRBJ1-1; no clear D gene. CDR1 SQVTM and CDR2 ANQGSEA come from the germline V gene. The CDR3 runs 13 residues. V was shortened by 5 bases and J by 5 bases, with 15 bases between the two germline ends. The CDR3 bases are TGCAGCGTTCTCCTGGGTGAGAGGACTGAAGCTTTCTTT. This codes for CSVLLGERTEAFF.

This clone was counted a single time. The genes are TRBV5-1 and TRBJ2-2; D not certain. Germline assignment: CDR1 SGHRS and CDR2 YFSETQ. V lost 2 bases and J 7 bases, leaving 12 bases between the germline ends. This CDR3 spans 14 amino acids. This CDR3 is CASSLSLSGGELFF. CDR3 sequence (DNA): TGCGCCAGCAGCTTATCTCTCTCGGGCGGGGAGCTGTTTTTT.

CDR3 in amino acids: CASSEMRSNQPQHF. Written as DNA, the CDR3 is TGTGCCAGCAGTGAGATGAGGAGCAATCAGCCCCAGCATTTT. The chain links TRBV2 to TRBJ1-5; D not resolved. V was trimmed by 3 bases and J by 1 base, leaving 7 bases between them. The CDR3 loop spans 14 amino acids. From germline, CDR1 is SNHLY and CDR2 FYNNEI.

The rearrangement joins TRBV27 to TRBJ1-1; possibly TRBD1 for D (5 bases). The V gene lost 8 bases and the J gene lost 1 base, with 8 bases spanning the gap. Germline-derived CDR1 and CDR2 are MNHEY and SMNVEV (reference sequence). The CDR3 is made up of 12 amino acids. This chain's CDR3 is CASSQGNTEAFF. The CDR3 coding sequence is TGTGCCAGCTCTCAGGGGAACACTGAAGCTTTCTTT.

J is TRBJ2-7 and V is TRBV19; 15 positions agree with TRBD2. This CDR3 is built from 17 residues. V was clipped by 7 bases and J by 6 bases; unmatched bases: 13. Germline V gene sequence: CDR1 LNHDA, CDR2 SQIVND (reference sequence). CDR3 residues: CASNSGLAGGDRTEQYF. The CDR3, as DNA: TGTGCCAGTAACTCAGGACTAGCGGGAGGGGATCGGACCGAGCAGTACTTC.

This chain joins TRBV6-5 and TRBJ2-1; TRBD2 aligns across 9 bases. The CDR3 loop spans 15 amino acids. J was trimmed by 8 bases and V by 2 bases; bases with no gene match: 7. The germline CDR1 and CDR2 sequences are MNHEY and SVGAGI. The CDR3 loop is CASSYRAGGPHEQFF. As DNA, the CDR3 is TGTGCCAGCAGTTACCGTGCGGGAGGGCCCCATGAGCAGTTCTTC.

J is TRBJ2-5 and V is TRBV19; tentative D call: TRBD1 (6 bases). The germline CDR1 and CDR2 sequences are LNHDA and SQIVND (reference sequence). V lost 8 bases to trimming and J lost 4 bases, with 11 bases between them. CDR3 length equals 12 residues. The CDR3 loop is CASQDRLETQYF. The CDR3 bases are TGTGCCAGTCAGGACAGATTAGAGACCCAGTACTTC.

CDR3 in DNA: TGTGCCAGCACCCTAGGACAGGGCAACTATGGCTACACCTTC. It yields the protein CASTLGQGNYGYTF. The rearrangement links TRBV28 to TRBJ1-2, with TRBD1 matching 8 bases. CDR3 length equals 14 residues. Losses at the gene ends were 7 bases for V and 2 bases for J; bases not matched to a gene: 6. Per the germline V gene, CDR1 is MDHEN and CDR2 is SYDVKM.

This chain uses TRBV7-9 with TRBJ2-7; D possibly corresponds to TRBD2 (6 bases). The germline V and J ends were trimmed by 2 bases and 10 bases, with 21 bases remaining between them. The CDR3 has 15 residues. Looked up from germline, CDR1 is SEHNR and CDR2 is FQNEAQ (reference sequence). CDR3 region: CASSLREEVTPGQYF. The CDR3, as DNA: TGTGCCAGCAGCTTAAGGGAGGAAGTGACCCCGGGACAGTACTTC.